Here is one T cell receptor (beta chain) with its context. Its target is unknown. The source of the sample is a study of cytomegalovirus exposure and HLA in healthy donors. Study-level results: Per a prior analysis, the majority of TCR beta V segments were productive roughly 90% or roughly 30% of the time. When a later analysis was performed, an Asian-associated ancestry cluster reportedly had fewer N-insertions than the approximately 700-donor mean.

Germline CDR1 is SGHDT and CDR2 is YYEEEE. This CDR3 contains 15 residues. Trimming removed 0 bases at V and 4 bases at J, with 13 bases between. 60 Vbeta and 13 Jbeta primers were used in PCR. TCRdb's table, derived via immunoSEQ multiplex PCR, lists solely in-frame clones and lacks some. The data contain 70,000 to 90,000 clones, roughly 73% of them seen just once; the ten biggest clones take up about 2.2%. This chain links TRBV5-6 with TRBJ2-5; D perhaps matches TRBD1 (5 bases). This TCR was sampled from a man aged 35 to 55 in good health and CMV-seronegative. The sample was PBMCs. The CDR3 nucleotides read TGTGCCAGCAGCTTGGCCCCCCTGACAGTAGAGACCCAGTACTTC. Encoded protein: CASSLAPLTVETQYF. Full variable domain (outside the CDR3, taken from reference TRBV5-6 and TRBJ2-5): DAGVTQSPTHLIKTRGQQVTLRCSPKSGHDTVSWYQQALGQGPQFIFQYYEEEERQRGNFPDRFSGHQFPNYSSELNVNALLLGDSALYLCASSLAPLTVETQYFGPGTRLLVL.